One sample yielded the 31 T cell receptor beta chains listed below, sequenced in a study of blood T cell repertoires in COVID-19. Generated by immunoSEQ multiplex PCR, the TCRdb table keeps only in-frame clones and is missing some. This sample carries around 180,000 clones, under 85% of them seen once, and the ten largest clones take about 6.9%. Sequenced: peripheral blood. All receptors derive from a man of 80 years or more with COVID-19, enrolled during active disease.

CDR3 bases: TGTGCCAGCAGCCAGTCCAGGGGGAGTAACTACAATGAGCAGTTCTTC. It translates to CASSQSRGSNYNEQFF. The rearrangement uses TRBV11-2 and TRBJ2-1, with 7 bases lining up with TRBD1. V shed 5 bases, J shed 3 bases, and the junction held 10 bases outside the gene matches. There are 16 residues in the CDR3. CDR1 is SGHAT, CDR2 FQNNGV, per germline.

This clone occurred a few times. This sequence joins TRBV19 and TRBJ1-1; D remains ambiguous. The CDR3 consists of 12 residues. With 3 bases removed from V and 8 bases from J, the gap between germline ends came to 10 bases. Per the germline V gene, CDR1 is LNHDA and CDR2 is SQIVND (reference sequence). CDR3 sequence: CASSMDETEAFF. CDR3 DNA sequence: TGTGCCAGTAGTATGGATGAGACAGAAGCTTTCTTT.

The chain employs TRBV5-1 and TRBJ1-1; 7 bases line up with TRBD1. V was pared by 4 bases and J by 1 base, with 4 bases of the junction left unmatched. The germline CDR1 and CDR2 sequences are SGHRS and YFSETQ. The CDR3 runs 14 residues. This CDR3 is CASSRQGQNTEAFF. CDR3 coding DNA: TGCGCCAGCAGCCGACAGGGCCAGAACACTGAAGCTTTCTTT.

The rearrangement links TRBV28 to TRBJ1-6; 10 bases are shared with TRBD1. From germline, CDR1 is MDHEN and CDR2 SYDVKM. Unmatched junction bases numbered 11, after V lost 6 bases and J lost 0 bases. This CDR3 has 19 amino acids. This chain's CDR3 is CASSSGTGDLPSYNSPLHF. CDR3 in DNA: TGTGCCAGCAGCTCCGGGACAGGGGATCTCCCCTCCTATAATTCACCCCTCCACTTT.

The chain uses TRBV24-1 and TRBJ1-3, with unresolved D. The germline V gene has CDR1 KGHDR and CDR2 SFDVKD. The CDR3 length is 14 residues. Trimming removed 9 bases at V and 0 bases at J, with 11 bases between. The CDR3 DNA reads as TGTGCCACCGTTCTGGCATACTCTGGAAACACCATATATTTT. This encodes CATVLAYSGNTIYF.

This chain uses TRBV5-1 with TRBJ1-6, with D hard to call. The V end lost 4 bases, the J end lost 1 base, and 6 bases lay between the germline ends. CDR3 length: 14 residues. From germline, CDR1 is SGHRS and CDR2 YFSETQ. The DNA of the CDR3 is TGCGCCAGCAGCCCAGATTCCTATAATTCACCCCTCCACTTT. Protein: CASSPDSYNSPLHF.

The CDR3 is CASSLGVRDSPYEQYF. CDR3 DNA sequence: TGCGCCAGCAGCCTGGGGGTTCGTGACAGCCCCTACGAGCAGTACTTC. This chain uses TRBV5-1 with TRBJ2-7, with D possibly called TRBD1 or TRBD2 (5 bases each). The CDR3 has 16 residues. The germline V gene encodes CDR1 SGHRS and CDR2 YFSETQ. V was cut by 4 bases and J by 2 bases, with 19 bases left in between.

CDR3 loop: CASSLRSGGPETQYF. The CDR3 nucleotides are TGTGCCAGCAGCTTAAGGAGCGGGGGGCCCGAGACCCAGTACTTC. The rearrangement links TRBV7-2 to TRBJ2-5, with TRBD2 matching 9 bases. Germline CDR1 reads SGHTA; CDR2 reads FQGNSA. This CDR3 is built from 15 residues. Trimming at V came to 2 bases and at J to 5 bases, leaving 6 bases not matched to a gene.

Of note for this clone: Different DNA sequences within this sample yield the same CDR3. The DNA for the CDR3 is TGTGCCAGCAGCCTCGAGGGGGCGCGGTATGGCTACACCTTC. Residues: CASSLEGARYGYTF. J is TRBJ1-2 and V is TRBV5-4, with TRBD1 identical over 7 bases. Trimming at V came to 4 bases and at J to 5 bases, leaving 8 bases not matched to a gene. CDR1 SGHNT and CDR2 YYREEE come from the germline V gene (reference sequence). CDR3 length: 14 residues.

The V and J genes are TRBV10-3 and TRBJ1-6; D unresolved. V lost 2 bases, J lost 7 bases, and 9 bases lay in between. The CDR3 totals 14 residues. CDR1 and CDR2 (germline): ENHRY, SYGVKD. As DNA, the CDR3 is TGTGCCATCAGTGAGGCGGGGTTGAATTCACCCCTCCACTTT. Its protein is CAISEAGLNSPLHF.

V gene TRBV5-1 combines with J gene TRBJ2-3; 7 bases are shared with TRBD2. This CDR3 is 13 amino acids long. From germline, CDR1 is SGHRS and CDR2 YFSETQ. Unmatched junction bases numbered 7, after V lost 4 bases and J lost 8 bases. CDR3 DNA: TGCGCCAGCAGCGCAGCGCGGGGGTTTACGCAGTATTTT. Its protein is CASSAARGFTQYF.

The rearrangement uses TRBV5-6 and TRBJ2-1; 9 nucleotides line up with TRBD2. This CDR3 region has 17 residues. J was trimmed by 8 bases and V by 0 bases; bases with no gene match: 12. Germline V gene sequence: CDR1 SGHDT, CDR2 YYEEEE. The CDR3 region has the DNA TGTGCCAGCAGCTTGGTCGGTAGCGGGGGTGAGCGGGATGAGCAGTTCTTC. Translation: CASSLVGSGGERDEQFF. The complete variable domain, with remaining parts taken from reference TRBV5-6 and TRBJ2-1, reads DAGVTQSPTHLIKTRGQQVTLRCSPKSGHDTVSWYQQALGQGPQFIFQYYEEEERQRGNFPDRFSGHQFPNYSSELNVNALLLGDSALYLCASSLVGSGGERDEQFFGPGTRLTVL.

This clone was seen just once. The chain has TRBV7-2 and TRBJ2-7; D is perhaps TRBD2 (5 bases). The length of the CDR3 is 14 residues. V was cut by 1 base and J by 6 bases, with 13 bases left in between. Looked up from germline, CDR1 is SGHTA and CDR2 is FQGNSA. Here the CDR3 reads CASSLVHGLGEQYF. The CDR3 DNA reads TGTGCCAGCAGCTTAGTACATGGACTTGGCGAGCAGTACTTC. The full variable domain, its missing parts supplied by reference TRBV7-2 and TRBJ2-7, is GAGVSQSPSNKVTEKGKDVELRCDPISGHTALYWYRQSLGQGLEFLIYFQGNSAPDKSGLPSDRFSAERTGGSVSTLTIQRTQQEDSAVYLCASSLVHGLGEQYFGPGTRLTVT.

This chain links TRBV2 with TRBJ1-5, with D uncertain. Looked up from germline, CDR1 is SNHLY and CDR2 is FYNNEI. This CDR3 is built from 14 residues. V gave up 5 bases and J gave up 0 bases, with 8 bases separating them. For the CDR3, the DNA is TGTGCCAGCAGTCCCCTTTATAGCAATCAGCCCCAGCATTTT. This gives the protein CASSPLYSNQPQHF.

The rearrangement joins TRBV7-9 to TRBJ2-5; TRBD2 matches 12 bases. The ends lost 6 bases at V and 0 bases at J; junction bases unmatched: 8. CDR1 is SEHNR, CDR2 FQNEAQ, per germline (reference sequence). This CDR3 has 17 amino acids. CDR3 nucleotide sequence: TGTGCCAGCAGTCCCCTCCGGACTAGCGGGAACCAAGAGACCCAGTACTTC. Encoded protein: CASSPLRTSGNQETQYF.

The chain has TRBV5-1 and TRBJ1-6; D is perhaps TRBD1 (6 bases). Germline V gene data show CDR1 as SGHRS and CDR2 as YFSETQ. The CDR3 extends over 13 amino acids. The V end lost 4 bases, the J end lost 9 bases, and 11 bases lay between the germline ends. DNA for the CDR3: TGCGCCAGCAGCCGACAGGATGGTTCACCCCTCCACTTT. It is translated as CASSRQDGSPLHF.

This clone was seen only once. This sequence joins TRBV7-9 and TRBJ2-2, with a tentative D call TRBD1 (6 bases). This CDR3 has 17 amino acids. Germline values: CDR1 SEHNR, CDR2 FQNEAQ (reference sequence). V lost 1 base and J 0 bases, leaving 12 bases between the germline ends. CDR3 sequence: CASSLGNRVANTGELFF. CDR3 nucleotide sequence: TGTGCCAGCAGCTTAGGGAACAGGGTCGCGAACACCGGGGAGCTGTTTTTT. Variable domain in full (rest from reference TRBV7-9 and TRBJ2-2): DTGVSQNPRHKITKRGQNVTFRCDPISEHNRLYWYRQTLGQGPEFLTYFQNEAQLEKSRLLSDRFSAERPKGSFSTLEIQRTEQGDSAMYLCASSLGNRVANTGELFFGEGSRLTVL.

The chain joins TRBV7-9 to TRBJ2-7; possible D gene TRBD1, 5 bases. Trimming stripped 8 bases from V and 5 bases from J, with 19 bases between. The CDR3 is made up of 14 amino acids. The germline V gene has CDR1 SEHNR and CDR2 FQNEAQ (reference sequence). For the CDR3, the DNA is TGTGCCAGCTGCCGTGACAGCCTCGAGAACGAGCAGTACTTC. Translating gives CASCRDSLENEQYF.

There are a few counts of this clone. This sequence joins TRBV5-5 and TRBJ1-4; D perhaps matches TRBD1 (6 bases). Trimming took 4 bases from V and 0 from J, leaving 13 bases between them. The CDR3 runs 16 residues. The germline CDR1 and CDR2 sequences are SGHKS and YYEKEE (reference sequence). CDR3 amino acids: CASSLRDTSTNEKLFF. In DNA, the CDR3 is TGTGCCAGCAGCCTCCGGGACACCTCAACTAATGAAAAACTGTTTTTT.

The chain recombines TRBV6-5 with TRBJ1-1, with unresolved D. Germline lookup yields CDR1 MNHEY and CDR2 SVGAGI. This CDR3 is 13 amino acids long. V was trimmed by 9 bases and J by 3 bases, leaving 14 bases between them. The CDR3 loop reads CASNQREDTEAFF. The CDR3 nucleotides read TGTGCCAGTAACCAGAGGGAGGACACTGAAGCTTTCTTT.

This chain joins TRBV7-9 and TRBJ1-2, with D maybe TRBD1 (6 bases). V was shortened by 4 bases and J by 9 bases, with 24 bases between the two germline ends. Per the germline V gene, CDR1 is SEHNR and CDR2 is FQNEAQ (reference sequence). The CDR3 extends over 16 amino acids. DNA for the CDR3: TGTGCCAGCAGCTCCCTAACCGGGGGGCCGGGGGTTAGCTACACCTTC. Translated: CASSSLTGGPGVSYTF.

The chain recombines TRBV19 with TRBJ1-1, with D unclear. The CDR3 extends over 12 amino acids. CDR1 and CDR2 (germline): LNHDA, SQIVND (reference sequence). V was cut by 3 bases and J by 6 bases, with 8 bases left in between. The CDR3 nucleotides are TGTGCCAGTAGTATTCGAACTGCTGAAGCTTTCTTT. Protein: CASSIRTAEAFF.

The chain recombines TRBV5-4 with TRBJ2-1; 8 bases match TRBD2. V gave up 9 bases and J gave up 2 bases; unmatched junction bases: 4. This CDR3 spans 13 amino acids. CDR1 and CDR2 (germline): SGHNT, YYREEE (reference sequence). CDR3 residues: CATGAGAYNEQFF. CDR3 nucleotide sequence: TGTGCCACGGGAGCGGGGGCCTACAATGAGCAGTTCTTC.

V and J are TRBV5-1 and TRBJ2-2; D is undetermined. The CDR3 sequence is 14 residues long. Trimming left V 3 bases short and J 3 bases short, with 9 bases between. Per the germline V gene, CDR1 is SGHRS and CDR2 is YFSETQ. The CDR3 region has the DNA TGCGCCAGCAGCTCAGGATCCTACACCGGGGAGCTGTTTTTT. It codes for CASSSGSYTGELFF. Combining the CDR3 with reference TRBV5-1 and TRBJ2-2 gives the whole variable domain KAGVTQTPRYLIKTRGQQVTLSCSPISGHRSVSWYQQTPGQGLQFLFEYFSETQRNKGNFPGRFSGRQFSNSRSEMNVSTLELGDSALYLCASSSGSYTGELFFGEGSRLTVL.

This chain connects TRBV11-2 to TRBJ2-2, with D tentatively TRBD2 (7 bases). V was clipped by 5 bases and J by 4 bases, with 14 bases between them. The CDR3 is 15 residues long. Germline V gene sequence: CDR1 SGHAT, CDR2 FQNNGV. The CDR3 sequence is CASSTQGGGTGELFF. The CDR3 bases are TGTGCCAGCAGCACACAAGGGGGGGGCACCGGGGAGCTGTTTTTT.

The chain uses TRBV7-3 and TRBJ1-1; tentatively, D is TRBD1 (6 bases). V shed 5 bases and J shed 2 bases, with 18 bases lying between them. Germline CDR1 reads SGHTA; CDR2 reads FQGTGA. The CDR3 loop spans 16 amino acids. The CDR3, as DNA: TGTGCCAGCAGCCCTAGTGGGGGGGCCAGAAACACTGAAGCTTTCTTT. It codes for CASSPSGGARNTEAFF.

The chain has TRBV5-1 and TRBJ1-5; D unresolved. The CDR3 runs 13 residues. V was pared by 0 bases and J by 3 bases, with 4 bases between. Germline lookup yields CDR1 SGHRS and CDR2 YFSETQ. The CDR3 region has the DNA TGCGCCAGCAGCTTGGGAGACAATCAGCCCCAGCATTTT. The encoded protein is CASSLGDNQPQHF.

The chain links TRBV6-4 to TRBJ1-2; tentative D call: TRBD1 (5 bases). The germline CDR1 and CDR2 sequences are MRHNA and SNTAGT. Trimming removed 0 bases from V and 8 bases from J, with 10 bases in between. This CDR3 has 13 amino acids. In nucleotides, the CDR3 is TGTGCCAGCAGTGACTCCGGGGGTTGGGGCTACACCTTC. Protein sequence: CASSDSGGWGYTF.

The chain recombines TRBV9 with TRBJ2-7, with 8 bases that match TRBD2. With V trimmed by 1 base and J by 2 bases, 2 bases remained unmatched. The germline V gene encodes CDR1 SGDLS and CDR2 YYNGEE. The CDR3 extends over 14 amino acids. The CDR3 reads CASSVYGGAYEQYF. Written as DNA, the CDR3 is TGTGCCAGCAGCGTATACGGGGGGGCCTACGAGCAGTACTTC.

The sample holds one count of this clone. The V call is TRBV5-1, the J call TRBJ2-1; D remains ambiguous. Trimming removed 0 bases from V and 0 bases from J, with 7 bases in between. This CDR3 is 15 amino acids long. Germline V gives CDR1 SGHRS, CDR2 YFSETQ. The CDR3 reads CASSLGQVSYNEQFF. CDR3 DNA sequence: TGCGCCAGCAGCTTGGGCCAGGTCTCCTACAATGAGCAGTTCTTC.

J is TRBJ1-5 and V is TRBV4-1; TRBD1 aligns across 8 bases. Germline CDR1 and CDR2: MGHRA and YSYEKL. J gave up 6 bases and V 4 bases, and 11 bases lay outside the gene matches. The CDR3 has 16 amino acids. CDR3 loop: CASSPRGQGRSQPQHF. Written as DNA, the CDR3 is TGCGCCAGCAGCCCCCGAGGACAGGGTCGGAGTCAGCCCCAGCATTTT.